This T cell receptor (beta chain) was documented in a study of T-cell reconstitution after alpha-beta-depleted transplantation in children (dated by TCRdb to 2015 to 2016). Regarding the complete study: T-cell immune reconstitution after TCRalphabeta/CD19-depleted allogeneic hematopoietic cell transplantation in children was quantitatively tracked in the study by means of TCR repertoire profiling. Findings and caveats that apply to the study as a whole: About two months after transplant, the apparently early recovery of alphabetaT-cell counts reportedly depended on just several hundred clones that had expanded rapidly and came from non-depleted graft cells. The frequencies of hyperexpanded clones fell over the following months, and after one year, T-cell counts and TCRbeta diversity were mostly attributed to newly produced T cells. In some patients, the high TCRbeta diversity seen at day 60 was put down to recipient T cells and intrathymic progenitors that had survived conditioning.

Sample treatment or condition, as interpreted from the label and publication: allogeneic hematopoietic cell transplantation with graft depleted of TCRalphabeta T cells and CD19 B cells. TCRalphabeta/CD19-depleted allogeneic hematopoietic cell grafts were given to the transplant recipients, all of whom were children. A word on this clonotype: The target of this receptor is not known. There are no base qualities to consult, and no much larger clone falls within one base.

Clipping removes 5 bases from V and 2 bases from J, with 9 as the unmatched junction base count. There are 16 amino acids in the CDR3, from cysteine to phenylalanine inclusive. Of the read, only the CDR3 DNA is kept; its 48 bases are in frame from base 1. CDR1 is given as DFQATT and CDR2 as SNEGSKA, both from the germline V gene (reference sequence). Libraries were built with PCR. Sequenced on an Illumina HiSeq 2500. To normalize quantification of the TCRbeta repertoire, the TCR libraries were built with molecular barcoding that relied on unique molecular identifiers. TCRdb reanalyzed the raw reads on its own, using fastp at Q25 for trimming and MiXCR for clone calling, and kept in-frame beta chains. Every CDR3 protein is listed once, alongside the most common genes and DNA of its rows. The sample includes 500,000 to 750,000 distinct CDR3 sequences, with 25% to 30% observed a single time. The ten largest clones represent around a third of the sample.

The source material was PBMCs, sampled before TCRalphabeta/CD19-depleted stem cell transplant. The V and J genes are TRBV20-1 and TRBJ2-3; 11 bases in the junction line up with TRBD2. The origin of this receptor is a boy less than two years old with Wiskott-Aldrich syndrome, due to receive a stem cell transplant. In nucleotide form, the sequence is TGCAGTGCTTCTGCAATAGCGGGAGGGACCACAGATACGCAGTATTTT. Protein translation: CSASAIAGGTTDTQYF.